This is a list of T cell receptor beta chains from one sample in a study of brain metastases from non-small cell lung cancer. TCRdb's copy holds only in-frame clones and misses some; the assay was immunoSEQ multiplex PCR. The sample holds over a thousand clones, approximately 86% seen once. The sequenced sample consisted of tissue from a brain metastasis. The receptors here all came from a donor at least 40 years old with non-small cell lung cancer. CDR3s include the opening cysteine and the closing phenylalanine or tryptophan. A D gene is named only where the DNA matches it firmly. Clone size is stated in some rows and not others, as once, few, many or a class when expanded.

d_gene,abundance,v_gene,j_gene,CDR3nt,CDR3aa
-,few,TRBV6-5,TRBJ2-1,TGTGCCAGCAGTTATCGCCTAGCCTATGAGCAGTTCTTC,CASSYRLAYEQFF
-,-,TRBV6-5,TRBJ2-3,TGTGCCAGCAGTACCTCTAGCACAGATACGCAGTATTTT,CASSTSSTDTQYF
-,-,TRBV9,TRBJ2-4,TGTGCCAGCAGCGTGGAGGGCAGGGGTGGGGACATTCAGTACTTC,CASSVEGRGGDIQYF
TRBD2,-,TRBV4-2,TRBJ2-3,TGTGCCAGCAGCCTCCTACTAGCGGGAGGCGGAACGCAGTATTTT,CASSLLLAGGGTQYF
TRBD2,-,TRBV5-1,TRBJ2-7,TGCGCCAGCAGCCCTTTCGGGACTAGCGGGAGTAACACCTACGAACAGTACTTC,CASSPFGTSGSNTYEQYF
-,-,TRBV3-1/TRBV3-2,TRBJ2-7,TGTGCCAGCAGCCCCCCACGAGTTCCCTACGAGCAGTACTTC,CASSPPRVPYEQYF
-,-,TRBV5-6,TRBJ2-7,TGTGCCAGCAGCGGGTGGGGGAACACCTACGAGCAGTACTTC,CASSGWGNTYEQYF
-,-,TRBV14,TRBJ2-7,TGTGCCAGCAGCCCCAATTCAGGTGTCCTCTCCGAGCAGTACTTC,CASSPNSGVLSEQYF
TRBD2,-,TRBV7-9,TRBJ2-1,TGTGCCAGCAGCGGGGTGGCGGGAGACCTCTACAATGAGCAGTTCTTC,CASSGVAGDLYNEQFF
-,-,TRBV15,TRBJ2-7,TGTGCCACCAGCAGAGGCCGGGGAAGTCCCTACGAGCAGTACTTC,CATSRGRGSPYEQYF
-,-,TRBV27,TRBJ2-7,TGTGCCAGCAGGGTGGACGCTCTGGGCTCCTACGAGCAGTACTTC,CASRVDALGSYEQYF
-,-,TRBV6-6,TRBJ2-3,TGTGCCAGCAGCCTCGGGACTACGCAGTATTTT,CASSLGTTQYF
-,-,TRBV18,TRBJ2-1,TGTGCCAGCTCTGCGGTCCCCGGGAACGACAATGAGCAGTTCTTC,CASSAVPGNDNEQFF
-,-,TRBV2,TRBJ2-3,TGTGCCAGCAGGGCCTCTAGAAGTAATTCAGATACGCAGTATTTT,CASRASRSNSDTQYF
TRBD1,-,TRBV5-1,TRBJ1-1,TGCGCCAGTAGCTTGTTACCGGGACAGGGAAGGTCTGAAGCTTTCTTT,CASSLLPGQGRSEAFF
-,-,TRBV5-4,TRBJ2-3,TGTGCCAGCAGCTTGACAGATACGCAGTATTTT,CASSLTDTQYF
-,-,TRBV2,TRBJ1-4,TGTGCCAGCAGTGAACGGGGGTTACTCGGTGCAACTAATGAAAAACTGTTTTTT,CASSERGLLGATNEKLFF
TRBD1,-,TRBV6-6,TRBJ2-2,TGTGCCAGCACTTTAACAGGGGTGAACGGGGAGCTGTTTTTT,CASTLTGVNGELFF
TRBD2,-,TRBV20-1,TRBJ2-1,TGCAGTGCTAGTCGGGCTAGCGGGAGTGACAATGAGCAGTTCTTC,CSASRASGSDNEQFF
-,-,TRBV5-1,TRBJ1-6,TGCGCCAGCACGGCAGGGGATGTGGGTTCACCCCTCCACTTT,CASTAGDVGSPLHF
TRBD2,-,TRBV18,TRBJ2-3,TGTGCCAGCTCCCTCGCCCGGAGACTAGCGGAATATACCACAGATACGCAGTATTTT,CASSLARRLAEYTTDTQYF
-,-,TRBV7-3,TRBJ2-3,TGTGCCAGCAATCCGGTTAGCGGAGGGAGCACAGATACGCAGTATTTT,CASNPVSGGSTDTQYF
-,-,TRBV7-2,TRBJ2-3,TGTGCCAGCAGAAGGGACGTTTTCACAGATACGCAGTATTTT,CASRRDVFTDTQYF
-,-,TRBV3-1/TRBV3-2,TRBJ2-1,TGTGTCAGCAGCGGTGAAAGGGGTGCAGGTGAGCAGTTCTTC,CVSSGERGAGEQFF
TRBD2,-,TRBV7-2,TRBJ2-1,TGTGCCAGCAGCTTTGAAGCGGGAGCGGAGGGGTACAATGAACAGTTCTTC,CASSFEAGAEGYNEQFF
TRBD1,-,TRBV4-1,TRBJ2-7,TGCGCCAGCAGCCCGGGACAGTTGGGAGCCTACGAGCAGTACTTC,CASSPGQLGAYEQYF
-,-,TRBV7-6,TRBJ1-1,TGTGCCAGCAGCACCAGGGGAAATACTGAAGCTTTCTTT,CASSTRGNTEAFF
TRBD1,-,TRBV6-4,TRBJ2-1,TGTGCCAGCAGTCCCAGACAGGGAGCGGCTTACAATGAGCAGTTCTTC,CASSPRQGAAYNEQFF
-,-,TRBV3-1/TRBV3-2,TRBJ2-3,TGTGCCAGCAGCCAAGCCCGACCCGGGGCAGATACGCAGTATTTT,CASSQARPGADTQYF
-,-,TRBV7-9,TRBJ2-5,TGTGCCAGCAGCTCAGACAGCCCAAGAGAGACCCAGTACTTC,CASSSDSPRETQYF
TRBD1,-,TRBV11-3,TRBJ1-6,TGTGCCAGCATTAGGGACAGGCAGAATTCACCCCTCCACTTT,CASIRDRQNSPLHF
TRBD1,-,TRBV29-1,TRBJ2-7,TGCAGCGTTGAATTCCTAGGACAGGGGCTTAACTACGAGCAGTACTTC,CSVEFLGQGLNYEQYF
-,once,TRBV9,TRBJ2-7,TGTGCCAGCAGCGCGCGCGACAGGCCCTACGAGCAGTACTTC,CASSARDRPYEQYF
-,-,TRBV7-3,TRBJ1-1,TGTGCCAGCAGCCCGACGGGGGGCTTTCAAGCTTTCTTT,CASSPTGGFQAFF
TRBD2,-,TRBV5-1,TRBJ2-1,TGCGCCAGCAGCTTGTACCTACTAGCGGGAGTACCCCACAATGAGCAGTTCTTC,CASSLYLLAGVPHNEQFF
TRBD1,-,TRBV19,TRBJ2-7,TGTGCCAGTAGTACTAGGACAGGGCCAAACGAGCAGTACTTC,CASSTRTGPNEQYF
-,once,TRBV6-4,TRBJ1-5,TGTGCCAGCAGTGACTCGATAGGAAGGCCCCAGCATTTT,CASSDSIGRPQHF
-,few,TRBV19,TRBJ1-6,TGTGCCAGTAGCCTGAGGGCGTTGTATTCACCCCTCCACTTT,CASSLRALYSPLHF
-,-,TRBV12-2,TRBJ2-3,TGTGCAAGTCGCCCGAAGGGTGGGAAACATACGCAGTATTTT,CASRPKGGKHTQYF
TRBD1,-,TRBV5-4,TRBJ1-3,TGTGCCAACAGTTTCGACAGGGGAAGTAACACCATATATTTT,CANSFDRGSNTIYF
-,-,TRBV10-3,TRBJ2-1,TGTGCCATCAGTGACTCCGGGACACAATACAATGAGCAGTTCTTC,CAISDSGTQYNEQFF
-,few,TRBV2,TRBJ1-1,TGTGCCAGCAGTGAAGGTCCAGGCAAGTCGACTGAAGCTTTCTTT,CASSEGPGKSTEAFF
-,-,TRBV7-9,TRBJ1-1,TGTGCCAGCAGCCCCGACACTAACACTGAAGCTTTCTTT,CASSPDTNTEAFF
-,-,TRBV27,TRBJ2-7,TGTGCCAGCAGTTTAACAGGGTTTATATCCTACGAGCAGTACTTC,CASSLTGFISYEQYF
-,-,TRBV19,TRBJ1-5,TGTGCCAGTAGTCGCCAGGCCTATGATCCCCAGCATTTT,CASSRQAYDPQHF
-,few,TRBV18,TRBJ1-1,TGTGCCAGCTCAACTCTGAGTTTAGAGAACACTGAAGCTTTCTTT,CASSTLSLENTEAFF
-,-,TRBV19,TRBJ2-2,TGTGCCAGTAGTTCGACAGTTTCCTTCACCGGGGAGCTGTTTTTT,CASSSTVSFTGELFF
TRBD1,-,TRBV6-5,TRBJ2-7,TGTGCCAGCAGGGGGGACAGATTCTTTTACGAGCAGTACTTC,CASRGDRFFYEQYF
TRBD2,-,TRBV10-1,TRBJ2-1,TGCGCCAGCAGTGCAGGAGCGGGAGGAATCAATGAACAGTTCTTC,CASSAGAGGINEQFF
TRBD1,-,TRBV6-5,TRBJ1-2,TGTGCCAGCAGTTACGGGAGACAGGGGGACCCCTACACCTTC,CASSYGRQGDPYTF